Listed here are 16 T cell receptor beta chains from one sample, sequenced in a study of shared clonotypes between healthy human individuals. The table came from immunoSEQ multiplex PCR; TCRdb's copy has only in-frame clones and leaves some out. The data contain 2.5 million or so clones, 90% to 95% of them seen just once; the ten biggest clones take up over 0.12%. The sequenced sample consisted of naive CD4+ T cells sorted from blood. As to subset: CD45RA+ positively selected. All receptors come from a man aged 18 to 29 in good health.

The chain uses TRBV18 and TRBJ2-7, with 13 bases identical to TRBD2. Germline assignment: CDR1 KGHSH and CDR2 LQKENI. After removal of 4 bases from V and 1 base from J, the junction contained 10 bases not matched to a gene. The CDR3 is 18 amino acids. The CDR3 reads CASSLLTTSGGQSYEQYF. CDR3 bases: TGTGCCAGCTCACTTCTAACGACTAGCGGGGGGCAGTCCTACGAGCAGTACTTC.

This rearrangement joins TRBV6-1 to TRBJ2-7, with 9 bases lining up with TRBD1. Germline V lookup: CDR1 MNHNS, CDR2 SASEGT. The CDR3 is 15 amino acids. J gave up 2 bases and V 4 bases, and 6 bases lay outside the gene matches. The CDR3, as DNA: TGTGCCAGCAGTGCGGCCGGGACAGGGCCCTACGAGCAGTACTTC. Translated: CASSAAGTGPYEQYF.

The chain carries TRBV7-3 and TRBJ2-3; 9 nucleotides line up with TRBD2. This CDR3 has 14 amino acids. Trimming cost V 3 bases and J 5 bases; bases outside gene matches: 3. The V gene's germline CDR1 is SGHTA and CDR2 FQGTGA. CDR3 protein: CASSFSGGRDTQYF. The CDR3 bases are TGTGCCAGCAGCTTTAGCGGGGGCAGAGATACGCAGTATTTT.

This chain joins TRBV7-3 and TRBJ2-1; 8 bases map to TRBD1. V shed 4 bases and J 4 bases; nucleotides not matched to a gene: 12. Germline V gives CDR1 SGHTA, CDR2 FQGTGA. The CDR3 sequence is 17 residues long. In nucleotides, the CDR3 is TGTGCCAGCAGCTCCCAAGCAGGGACAGGTCCATACAATGAGCAGTTCTTC. Translation: CASSSQAGTGPYNEQFF.

V gene TRBV30 combines with J gene TRBJ2-5; the D gene could be TRBD1 or TRBD2 (5 bases each). V lost 1 base and J 1 base, leaving 10 bases between the germline ends. Germline V gives CDR1 GTSNPN, CDR2 SVGIG (reference sequence). The CDR3 consists of 14 residues. The CDR3 loop is CAWSAGTVQETQYF. The CDR3 coding sequence is TGTGCCTGGAGTGCCGGGACGGTCCAAGAGACCCAGTACTTC.

V and J are TRBV6-5 and TRBJ2-5; perhaps TRBD1 as D (5 bases). TRBJ2-7 matches the DNA end more closely, so the J call is doubtful. CDR1 and CDR2 from the germline V gene are MNHEY and SVGAGI. This CDR3 contains 12 residues. The CDR3: CASSSDSYEQYF. DNA of the CDR3: TGTGCCAGCAGCTCCGACAGCTACGAGCAGTACTTC.

As for this clone: This specimen includes other DNA sequences encoding the same CDR3. The DNA of the CDR3 is TGTGCCAGCAGCCCGAAAGGAGGGAACACTGAAGCTTTCTTT. Protein sequence: CASSPKGGNTEAFF. The rearrangement uses TRBV7-9 and TRBJ1-1; D remains ambiguous. Germline CDR1 SEHNR, CDR2 FQNEAQ (reference sequence). Trimming removed 5 bases from V and 1 base from J, with 11 bases in between. The CDR3 is made up of 14 amino acids.

The chain carries TRBV7-9 and TRBJ2-5, with D possibly matching TRBD2 (6 bases). The V end was cut by 4 bases, the J end by 5 bases, with 17 bases between. The germline V gene has CDR1 SEHNR and CDR2 FQNEAQ (reference sequence). The CDR3 has 15 amino acids. Written as DNA, the CDR3 is TGTGCCAGCAGCTCCTGGGGCCAGCGGGTTGAGACCCAGTACTTC. Amino acid sequence: CASSSWGQRVETQYF.

On this clone: The sample contains more than one DNA sequence encoding this CDR3. The rearrangement uses TRBV5-1 and TRBJ2-5; D gene ambiguous. V lost 0 bases and J 2 bases, leaving 5 bases between the germline ends. This CDR3 is built from 13 residues. Germline-derived CDR1 and CDR2 are SGHRS and YFSETQ. CDR3 in DNA: TGCGCCAGCAGCTTGGAAGGGCAAGAGACCCAGTACTTC. Its translation: CASSLEGQETQYF.

The chain combines TRBV10-1 with TRBJ1-1; D uncertain. V gave up 3 bases and J gave up 2 bases, with 10 bases separating them. Looked up from germline, CDR1 is WNHNN and CDR2 is SYGVQD (reference sequence). The CDR3 covers 14 residues. CDR3 loop: CASSDGVRNTEAFF. In DNA form, the CDR3 reads TGCGCCAGCAGTGATGGGGTAAGAAACACTGAAGCTTTCTTT.

The chain has TRBV19 and TRBJ2-1; D is ambiguous. Germline CDR1 reads LNHDA; CDR2 reads SQIVND (reference sequence). The V end was cut by 7 bases, the J end by 4 bases, with 17 bases between. The CDR3 contains 15 residues. CDR3 residues: CASTGPQRNYNEQFF. The DNA for the CDR3 is TGTGCCAGTACCGGTCCGCAACGAAATTACAATGAGCAGTTCTTC.

The chain is built from TRBV6-6 and TRBJ2-2; 9 bases line up with TRBD2. The CDR3 runs 15 residues. The germline CDR1 and CDR2 sequences are MNHNY and SVGAGI (reference sequence). The V gene end was trimmed by 5 bases and the J gene end by 4 bases; junction bases not matched to a gene: 5. Here the CDR3 reads CASSPTSGATGELFF. The DNA of the CDR3 is TGTGCCAGCAGTCCGACTAGCGGAGCCACCGGGGAGCTGTTTTTT.

The genes are TRBV6-5 and TRBJ2-7; 7 bases fit TRBD2. The trim removed 4 bases at V and 4 bases at J, leaving 1 base unmatched. The CDR3 is 12 residues long. Germline CDR1 reads MNHEY; CDR2 reads SVGAGI. CDR3 DNA: TGTGCCAGCAGTTCCGGGGGGTACGAGCAGTACTTC. It specifies CASSSGGYEQYF.

V usage is TRBV6-5 and J usage is TRBJ2-3; 12 nucleotides align to TRBD2. There are 15 residues in the CDR3. CDR1 MNHEY and CDR2 SVGAGI come from the germline V gene. Germline trimming cut 7 bases from V and 5 bases from J; bases unmatched to any gene: 7. In nucleotides, the CDR3 is TGTGCCAGCACCCCACTAGCGGGAGGTAGAGATACGCAGTATTTT. Its protein product is CASTPLAGGRDTQYF.

The V call is TRBV9, the J call TRBJ2-1, with D tentatively TRBD1 or TRBD2 (6 bases each). The germline V and J ends were trimmed by 4 bases and 4 bases, with 18 bases remaining between them. The CDR3 is 16 amino acids. The germline CDR1 and CDR2 sequences are SGDLS and YYNGEE. CDR3 protein: CASSPRLGGNYNEQFF. In DNA form, the CDR3 reads TGTGCCAGCAGCCCGAGGTTAGGGGGGAATTACAATGAGCAGTTCTTC.

This sequence joins TRBV5-1 and TRBJ2-3, with 7 bases matching TRBD1. The germline V gene has CDR1 SGHRS and CDR2 YFSETQ. Germline trimming cut 6 bases from V and 2 bases from J; bases unmatched to any gene: 3. CDR3 length: 13 residues. CDR3 DNA sequence: TGCGCCAGCACGACAGGGCACACAGATACGCAGTATTTT. Its protein is CASTTGHTDTQYF.